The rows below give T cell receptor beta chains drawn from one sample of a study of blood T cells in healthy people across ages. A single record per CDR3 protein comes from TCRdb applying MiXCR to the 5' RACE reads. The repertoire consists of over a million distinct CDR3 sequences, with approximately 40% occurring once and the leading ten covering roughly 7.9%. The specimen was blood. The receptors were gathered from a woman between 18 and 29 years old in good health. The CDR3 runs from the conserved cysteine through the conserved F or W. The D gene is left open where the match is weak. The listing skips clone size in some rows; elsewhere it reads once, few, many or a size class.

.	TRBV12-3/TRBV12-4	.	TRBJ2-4	TGTGCCAGCAGCCAACTAGCAACCAAAAACATTCAGTACTTC	CASSQLATKNIQYF
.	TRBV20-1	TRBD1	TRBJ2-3	TGCAGTGCAAACCTCGGGGACAGGGGGACAGATACGCAGTATTTT	CSANLGDRGTDTQYF
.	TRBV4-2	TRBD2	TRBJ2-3	TGTGCCAGCAGCCACGTAGGGACTAGCGGGGGCACAGATACGCAGTATTTT	CASSHVGTSGGTDTQYF
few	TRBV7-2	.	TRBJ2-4	TGTGCCAGCAGCTTAGGGGCGGGAAGGGCCAAAAACATTCAGTACTTC	CASSLGAGRAKNIQYF
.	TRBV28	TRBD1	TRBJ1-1	TGTGCCAGCAGTTGGCCCGGACAGGGGGCGCATAACACTGAAGCTTTCTTT	CASSWPGQGAHNTEAFF
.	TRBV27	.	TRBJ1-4	TGTGCCAGCAGTCAGCGCCTGACGGCAACTAATGAAAAACTGTTTTTT	CASSQRLTATNEKLFF
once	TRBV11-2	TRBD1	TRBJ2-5	TGTGCCAGCAGCCACAGGGGGCGCGTAGAGACCCAGTACTTC	CASSHRGRVETQYF
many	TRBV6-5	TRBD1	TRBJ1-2	TGTGCCAGCAGTCAGGACAGGGGCGATGGCTACACCTTC	CASSQDRGDGYTF
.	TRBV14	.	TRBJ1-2	TGTGCCAGCAGCCAAGAGATCGTGGGGGATGGCTACACCTTC	CASSQEIVGDGYTF
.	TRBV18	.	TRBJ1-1	TGTGCCAGCTCATACGACAGGACAAGTGAAGCTTTCTTT	CASSYDRTSEAFF
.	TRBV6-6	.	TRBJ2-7	TGTGCCAGCGGCGGGCCTTCCCCCGGGCAGTACTTC	CASGGPSPGQYF
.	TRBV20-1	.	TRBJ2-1	TGCAGTGCTAGTGGGTGGGTTCGCAATGAGCAGTTCTTC	CSASGWVRNEQFF
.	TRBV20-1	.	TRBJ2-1	TGCAGTGCTAGAGACCATGGACTCGTGAGGGAGACCCAGTTCTTC	CSARDHGLVRETQFF
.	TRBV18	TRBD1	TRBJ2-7	TGTGCCAGCTCAAAGGAGACAGGGTGTTACGAGCAGTACTTC	CASSKETGCYEQYF
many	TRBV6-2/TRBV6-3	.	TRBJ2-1	TGTGCCAGCTGCCGGGGGCGGGACACCCTTTACAATGAGCAGTTCTTC	CASCRGRDTLYNEQFF
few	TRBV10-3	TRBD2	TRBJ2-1	TGTGCCATCAGTGGCGGGGCTAGCGGGGACGGCAATGAGCAGTTCTTC	CAISGGASGDGNEQFF
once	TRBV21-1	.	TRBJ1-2	TGTGCCCCGTGGCAGGACTATGGCTACACCTTC	CAPWQDYGYTF
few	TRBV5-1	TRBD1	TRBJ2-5	TGCGCCAGCAGCCCCAACCGACAGGGTCTCCAAGAGACCCAGTACTTC	CASSPNRQGLQETQYF
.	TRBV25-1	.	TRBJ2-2	TGTGCCAGCAGTGATACCACAGGGCCCACCGGGGAGCTGTTTTTT	CASSDTTGPTGELFF
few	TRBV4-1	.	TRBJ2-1	TGCGCCAGCAGCCAAGATTCTCAGGGAAATGAGCAGTTCTTC	CASSQDSQGNEQFF
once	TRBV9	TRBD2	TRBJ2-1	TGTGCCAGCAGCGTAGTTAGCGGGGGCTCCTCCTACAATGAGCAGTTCTTC	CASSVVSGGSSYNEQFF
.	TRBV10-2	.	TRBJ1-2	TGCGCCAGCAGTGAGGGCTGTGGCTACACCTTC	CASSEGCGYTF
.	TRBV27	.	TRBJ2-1	TGTGCCAGCAGTTTTGTTGGCGGCAATGAGCAGTTCTTC	CASSFVGGNEQFF
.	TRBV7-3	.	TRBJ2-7	TGTGCCAGCAGCTTAATGGAGGCCTACAATGAGCAGTACTTC	CASSLMEAYNEQYF
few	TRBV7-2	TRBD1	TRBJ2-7	TGTGCCAGCAGCTTAATGGGGACAGGCGCATCCTACGAGCAGTACTTC	CASSLMGTGASYEQYF